This T cell receptor (beta chain) came from a study of vaccination and CD4 T cells after COVID-19. In regard to this clonotype: The antigen is not known.

Time point in this sample: late sampling 161 to 241 days after vaccination in three convalescent patients. Treatment defined: roughly 10-day PBMC culture with coronavirus spike peptide pools or control peptides (ViraFEST assay). The Oncomine TCR Beta short-read assay was what sequenced the DNA obtained from cultured CD4+ T cells. TCRdb fed the PCR reads into MiXCR, producing one record per CDR3 protein. The sample lists approximately 23,000 distinct CDR3 sequences, less than 45% occurring once. The ends were cut back, 3 bases at V and 0 bases at J, with 15 bases in the middle. This CDR3 comprises 16 residues. The germline gives CDR1 DFQATT, CDR2 SNEGSKA (reference sequence).

The specimen comprised CD4+ T cells from blood, cultured in vitro, sampled about 7 months after SARS-CoV-2 vaccination. The V call is TRBV20-1, the J call TRBJ1-5; maybe TRBD1 (5 bases). This receptor was taken from a human donor who had recovered from COVID-19. CDR3 residues: CSASRGVWDSNQPQHF. The DNA for the CDR3 is TGCAGTGCTAGCCGAGGGGTATGGGATAGCAATCAGCCCCAGCATTTT.